Below, 11 T cell receptor beta chains from the same sample are listed, as sequenced in a study of blood T cell repertoires in COVID-19. Generated by immunoSEQ multiplex PCR, the TCRdb table keeps only in-frame clones and is missing some. The table lists roughly 320,000 clones, around nine tenths of them singletons. Sample: peripheral blood. The receptor set was obtained from a man aged 70 or older with acute or convalescent COVID-19.

V gene TRBV7-9 combines with J gene TRBJ1-2; D gene ambiguous. Germline lookup yields CDR1 SEHNR and CDR2 FQNEAQ (reference sequence). The CDR3 is 15 amino acids. Trimming took off 5 bases at V and 8 bases at J, with 21 bases between the two ends. CDR3 in amino acids: CASSILDRRGRGYTF. CDR3 sequence (DNA): TGTGCCAGCAGCATACTAGATCGCCGGGGTAGGGGCTACACCTTC.

The rearrangement uses TRBV19 and TRBJ1-5, with TRBD1 identical over 9 bases. J lost 0 bases, V lost 4 bases, and 1 base had no gene match. The CDR3 contains 15 residues. Per germline, CDR1 LNHDA and CDR2 SQIVND (reference sequence). The CDR3 loop is CASSKGQGSNQPQHF. The CDR3 DNA is TGTGCCAGTAGTAAGGGACAGGGTAGCAATCAGCCCCAGCATTTT.

This chain connects TRBV6-5 to TRBJ2-7; maybe TRBD1 (6 bases). With 6 bases removed from V and 6 bases from J, the gap between germline ends came to 12 bases. CDR1 is MNHEY, CDR2 SVGAGI, per germline. The CDR3 loop spans 12 amino acids. The CDR3 spells CASSSGVREQYF. The CDR3 bases are TGTGCCAGCAGCTCAGGGGTGCGCGAGCAGTACTTC.

The chain is built from TRBV24-1 and TRBJ2-1; D is unclear. The CDR3 loop spans 12 amino acids. V lost 0 bases and J lost 12, with 8 bases in between. Germline V lookup: CDR1 KGHDR, CDR2 SFDVKD. Here the CDR3 reads CATSDLVLRQFF. CDR3 in DNA: TGTGCCACCAGTGATTTGGTGTTGCGGCAGTTCTTC.

The V and J genes are TRBV10-3 and TRBJ2-1; TRBD2 matches at 8 bases. Trimming took 0 bases from V and 16 from J; bases not matched to a gene: 11. Germline CDR1 and CDR2: ENHRY and SYGVKD. The CDR3 consists of 14 residues. This CDR3 reads CAISESLASGHPFF. The CDR3 DNA reads TGTGCCATCAGTGAGTCTTTGGCTAGCGGGCATCCTTTCTTC.

This chain uses TRBV6-2 or TRBV6-3 with TRBJ2-7, with D hard to call. There are 11 residues in the CDR3. In germline, CDR1 is MNHEY, CDR2 SVGEGT. Between the trimmed V and J ends, which lost 1 base and 5 bases, there was a span of 3 bases. In DNA form, the CDR3 reads TGTGCCAGCAGTTACTTTAACGAGCAGTACTTC. Translating gives CASSYFNEQYF.

The table lists this clone with a few counts. Distinct nucleotide sequences in the sample also encode this CDR3. This chain links TRBV29-1 with TRBJ1-2, with a weak D call TRBD1 (6 bases). The CDR3 length is 11 residues. The V gene's germline CDR1 is SQVTM and CDR2 ANQGSEA. V lost 4 bases, J lost 3 bases, and 6 bases lay in between. CDR3 loop: CSVGQDYGYTF. Here the CDR3 DNA reads TGCAGCGTTGGACAGGACTATGGCTACACCTTC.

Notes on this clone: Other DNA sequences in the same sample also yield this CDR3. The genes are TRBV7-9 and TRBJ2-1, with 9 bases identical to TRBD2. CDR1 is SEHNR, CDR2 FQNEAQ, per germline (reference sequence). This CDR3 region has 13 residues. With V trimmed by 5 bases and J by 4 bases, 0 bases remained unmatched. As DNA, the CDR3 is TGTGCCAGCAGCAGCGGGAGGTACAATGAGCAGTTCTTC. This sequence encodes CASSSGRYNEQFF.

A note on this clone: Other DNA sequences in this specimen translate into the identical CDR3. This rearrangement joins TRBV7-3 to TRBJ1-1; tentative D call: TRBD1 (5 bases). The length of the CDR3 is 14 residues. Trimming took 0 bases from V and 1 from J, leaving 6 bases between them. The germline gives CDR1 SGHTA, CDR2 FQGTGA. The CDR3 region has the DNA TGTGCCAGCAGCTTAACCGGGGGGAACACTGAAGCTTTCTTT. Its protein is CASSLTGGNTEAFF.

The chain employs TRBV5-8 and TRBJ1-1; D is perhaps TRBD1 (5 bases). The germline V and J ends were trimmed by 0 bases and 2 bases, with 8 bases remaining between them. Germline values: CDR1 SGHTS, CDR2 YDEGEE. The CDR3 length is 14 residues. CDR3 sequence (DNA): TGTGCCAGCAGCTTGGCGGGGGGTAACACTGAAGCTTTCTTT. Protein sequence: CASSLAGGNTEAFF.

This clone has just a few counts. This rearrangement joins TRBV5-6 to TRBJ1-3, with 9 bases fitting TRBD1. With V trimmed by 6 bases and J by 1 base, 5 bases remained unmatched. Germline V gene lookup returns CDR1 SGHDT and CDR2 YYEEEE. This CDR3 has 15 amino acids. CDR3 in DNA: TGTGCCAGCAACCGACAGGGGGAGTCTGGAAACACCATATATTTT. This encodes CASNRQGESGNTIYF.